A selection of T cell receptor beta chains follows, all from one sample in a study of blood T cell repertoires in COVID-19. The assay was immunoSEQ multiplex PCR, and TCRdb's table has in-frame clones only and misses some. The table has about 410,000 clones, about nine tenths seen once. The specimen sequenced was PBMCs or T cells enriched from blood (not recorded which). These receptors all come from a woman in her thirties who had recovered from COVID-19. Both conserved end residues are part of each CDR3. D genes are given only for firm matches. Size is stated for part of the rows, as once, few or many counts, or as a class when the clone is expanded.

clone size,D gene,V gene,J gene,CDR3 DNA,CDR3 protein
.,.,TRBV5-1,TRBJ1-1,TGCGCCAGCAGCTTGGATCTAGCGCCCGCTGAAGCTTTCTTT,CASSLDLAPAEAFF
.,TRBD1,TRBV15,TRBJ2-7,TGTGCCACCAGCAGAGATTCGGGGCAGGGGGACTACGAGCAGTACTTC,CATSRDSGQGDYEQYF
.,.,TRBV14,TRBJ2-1,TGTGCCAGCAGCCCCCGTAGGGGCTGGAATGAGCAGTTCTTC,CASSPRRGWNEQFF
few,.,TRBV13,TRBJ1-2,TGTGCCAGCAGCTCCCGGGTTCCTGGGTTTGGCTACACCTTC,CASSSRVPGFGYTF
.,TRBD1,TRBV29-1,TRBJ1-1,TGCAGCGTGACAGGGATGCGAGGGAACACTGAAGCTTTCTTT,CSVTGMRGNTEAFF
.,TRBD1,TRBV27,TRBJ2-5,TGTGCCAGCAGTCCACTCCCCGGGACAGGGGTAGAGACCCAGTACTTC,CASSPLPGTGVETQYF
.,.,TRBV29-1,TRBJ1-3,TGCAGCGCCTACACACTGCGAGGAGGAAACACCATATATTTT,CSAYTLRGGNTIYF
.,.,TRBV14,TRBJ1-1,TGTGCCAGCCTCTTCGCTGGCGGTGAAGCTTTCTTT,CASLFAGGEAFF
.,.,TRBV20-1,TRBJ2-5,TGCAGTGCTAGGGGCAAAGAGACCCAGTACTTC,CSARGKETQYF
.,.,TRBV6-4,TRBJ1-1,TGTGCCAGCAGTGGACAGGCCGGGGACACTGAAGCTTTCTTT,CASSGQAGDTEAFF
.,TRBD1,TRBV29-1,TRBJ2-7,TGCAGCGTCGGGACAGGGGAGGCCTACGAGCAGTACTTC,CSVGTGEAYEQYF
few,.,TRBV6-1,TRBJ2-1,TGTGCCAGCAGTGAATTCTCGGGTAACTCGCAGTTCTTC,CASSEFSGNSQFF
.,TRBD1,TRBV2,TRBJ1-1,TGTGCCAGCAGTAAGAACAGGGGAGCTGAAGCTTTCTTT,CASSKNRGAEAFF
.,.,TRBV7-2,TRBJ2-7,TGTGCCAGCAGCTTAGGGCTACTATCGGGTATGTGGTACTTC,CASSLGLLSGMWYF
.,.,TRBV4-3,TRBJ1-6,TGCGCCAGCAGCCAAAGGGCCGGGGTGGTTGGGAGCTCCTATAATTCACCCCTCCACTTT,CASSQRAGVVGSSYNSPLHF
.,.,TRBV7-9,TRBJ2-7,TGTGCCAGCTCGCGACCAGGGCCCTACGAGCAGTACTTC,CASSRPGPYEQYF
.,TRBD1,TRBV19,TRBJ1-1,TGTGCCAGTAGTATTCAGGGGGCAAACACTGAAGCTTTCTTT,CASSIQGANTEAFF
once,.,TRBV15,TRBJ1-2,TGTGCCACCAGCAGGACGGGCTTCGGGGATGGCTACACCTTC,CATSRTGFGDGYTF
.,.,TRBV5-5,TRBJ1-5,TGTGCCAGCAGCCAACCGGGAGGACAGTTCACAAGAGGGGGGGCCCAGCATTTT,CASSQPGGQFTRGGAQHF
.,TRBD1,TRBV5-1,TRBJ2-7,TGCGCCAGCAGCTTGAGCCCGGGACAGCTATACGAGCAGTACTTC,CASSLSPGQLYEQYF